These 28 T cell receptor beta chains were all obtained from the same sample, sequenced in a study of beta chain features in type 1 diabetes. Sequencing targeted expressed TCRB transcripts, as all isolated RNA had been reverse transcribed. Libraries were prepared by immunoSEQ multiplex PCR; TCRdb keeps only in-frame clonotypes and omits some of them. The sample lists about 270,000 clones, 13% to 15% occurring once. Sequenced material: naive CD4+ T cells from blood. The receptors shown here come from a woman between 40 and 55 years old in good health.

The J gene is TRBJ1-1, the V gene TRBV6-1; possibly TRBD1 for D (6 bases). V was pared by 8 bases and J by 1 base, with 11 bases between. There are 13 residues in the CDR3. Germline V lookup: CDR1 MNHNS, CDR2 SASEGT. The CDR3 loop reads CASGTGKNTEAFF. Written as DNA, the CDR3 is TGTGCCAGCGGAACAGGGAAGAACACTGAAGCTTTCTTT.

CDR3 DNA sequence: TGTGCCAGCAGCTTAGCGCTGCACACCTACAATGAGCAGTTCTTC. Its translation: CASSLALHTYNEQFF. The rearrangement joins TRBV7-7 to TRBJ2-1; D gene uncertain. V gave up 0 bases and J gave up 2 bases, with 8 bases separating them. CDR1 SSHAT and CDR2 FNYEAQ come from the germline V gene (reference sequence). The CDR3 length is 15 residues.

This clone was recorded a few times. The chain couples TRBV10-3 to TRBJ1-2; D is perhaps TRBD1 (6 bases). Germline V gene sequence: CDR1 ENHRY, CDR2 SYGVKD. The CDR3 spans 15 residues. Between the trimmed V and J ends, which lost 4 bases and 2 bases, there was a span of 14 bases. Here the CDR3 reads CAISVGGAPNYGYTF. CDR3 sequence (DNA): TGTGCCATCAGTGTCGGGGGGGCCCCGAACTATGGCTACACCTTC.

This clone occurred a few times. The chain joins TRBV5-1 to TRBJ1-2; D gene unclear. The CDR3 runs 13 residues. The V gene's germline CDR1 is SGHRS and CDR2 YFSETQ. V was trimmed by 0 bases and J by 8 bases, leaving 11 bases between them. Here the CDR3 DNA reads TGCGCCAGCAGCTTGGCCTCGGGTTCCGGCTACACCTTC. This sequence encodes CASSLASGSGYTF.

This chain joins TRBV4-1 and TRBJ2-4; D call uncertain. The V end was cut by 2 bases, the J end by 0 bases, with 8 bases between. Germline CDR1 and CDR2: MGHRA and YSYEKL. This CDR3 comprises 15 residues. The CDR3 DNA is TGCGCCAGCAGCCAATTACTCCTAGCCAAAAACATTCAGTACTTC. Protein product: CASSQLLLAKNIQYF.

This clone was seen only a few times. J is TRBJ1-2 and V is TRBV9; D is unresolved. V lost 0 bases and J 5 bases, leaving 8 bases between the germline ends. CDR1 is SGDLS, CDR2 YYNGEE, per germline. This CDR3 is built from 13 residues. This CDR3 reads CASSVVRRYGYTF. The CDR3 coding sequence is TGTGCCAGCAGCGTAGTTCGGAGATATGGCTACACCTTC.

CDR3: CASIKAKRNEQFF. The CDR3 DNA reads TGTGCCAGCATTAAGGCAAAGCGGAATGAGCAGTTCTTC. The chain employs TRBV21-1 and TRBJ2-1; the DNA was not used to check the table's D call, TRBD2. TRBV21-1 is assigned pseudogene status. The CDR3 is made up of 13 amino acids.

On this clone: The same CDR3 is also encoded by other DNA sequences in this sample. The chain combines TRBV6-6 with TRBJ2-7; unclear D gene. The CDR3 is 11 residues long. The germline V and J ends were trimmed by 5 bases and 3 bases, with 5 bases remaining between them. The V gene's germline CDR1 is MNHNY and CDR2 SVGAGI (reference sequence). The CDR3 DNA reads TGTGCCAGCAGTACCTACTACGAGCAGTACTTC. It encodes CASSTYYEQYF.

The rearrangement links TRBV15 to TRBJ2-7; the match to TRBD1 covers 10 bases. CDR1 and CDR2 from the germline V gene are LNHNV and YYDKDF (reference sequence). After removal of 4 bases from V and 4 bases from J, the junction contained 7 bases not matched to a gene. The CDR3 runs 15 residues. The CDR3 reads CATSKEGQGLYEQYF. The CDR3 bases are TGTGCCACCAGCAAGGAGGGACAGGGGTTGTACGAGCAGTACTTC. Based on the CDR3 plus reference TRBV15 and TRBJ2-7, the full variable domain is DAMVIQNPRYQVTQFGKPVTLSCSQTLNHNVMYWYQQKSSQAPKLLFHYYDKDFNNEADTPDNFQSRRPNTSFCFLDIRSPGLGDTAMYLCATSKEGQGLYEQYFGPGTRLTVT.

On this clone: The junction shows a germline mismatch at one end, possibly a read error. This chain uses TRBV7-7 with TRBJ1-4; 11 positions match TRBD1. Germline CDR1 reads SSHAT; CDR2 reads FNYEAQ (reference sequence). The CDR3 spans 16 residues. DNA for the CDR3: TGTGCTAGCAGCCCTGGGACAGGGGGTTTTAATGAAAAACTGTTTTTT. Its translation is CASSPGTGGFNEKLFF.

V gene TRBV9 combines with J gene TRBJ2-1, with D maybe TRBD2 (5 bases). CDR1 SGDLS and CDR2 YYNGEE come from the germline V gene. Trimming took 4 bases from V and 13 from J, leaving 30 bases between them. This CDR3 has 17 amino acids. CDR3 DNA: TGTGCCAGCAGCAGCGGCGCAACTAGGTTATCGCGACCCCCCCAGTTCTTC. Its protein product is CASSSGATRLSRPPQFF.

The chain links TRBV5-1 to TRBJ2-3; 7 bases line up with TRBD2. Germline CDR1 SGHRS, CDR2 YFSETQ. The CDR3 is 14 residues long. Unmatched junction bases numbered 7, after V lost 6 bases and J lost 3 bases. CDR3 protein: CASTNRGGTDTQYF. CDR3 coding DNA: TGCGCCAGCACCAACCGCGGGGGAACAGATACGCAGTATTTT.

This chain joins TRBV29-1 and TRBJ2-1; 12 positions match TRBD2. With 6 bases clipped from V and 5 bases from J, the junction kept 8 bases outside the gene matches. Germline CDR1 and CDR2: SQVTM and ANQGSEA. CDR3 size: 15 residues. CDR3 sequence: CSVARRLAGDNEQFF. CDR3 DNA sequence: TGCAGCGTAGCTCGAAGACTAGCGGGGGACAATGAGCAGTTCTTC.

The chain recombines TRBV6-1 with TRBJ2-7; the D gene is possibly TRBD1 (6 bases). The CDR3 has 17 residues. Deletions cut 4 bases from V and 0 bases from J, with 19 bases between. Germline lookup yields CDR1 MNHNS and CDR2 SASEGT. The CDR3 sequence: CASSGSPGTLDSYEQYF. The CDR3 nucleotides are TGTGCCAGCAGTGGATCTCCCGGGACACTGGACTCCTACGAGCAGTACTTC.

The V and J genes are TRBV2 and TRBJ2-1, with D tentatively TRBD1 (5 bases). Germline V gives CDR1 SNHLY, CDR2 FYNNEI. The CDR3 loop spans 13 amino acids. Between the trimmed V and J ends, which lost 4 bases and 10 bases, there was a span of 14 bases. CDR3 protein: CASSVMGPSEQFF. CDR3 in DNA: TGTGCCAGCAGTGTAATGGGGCCATCCGAGCAGTTCTTC.

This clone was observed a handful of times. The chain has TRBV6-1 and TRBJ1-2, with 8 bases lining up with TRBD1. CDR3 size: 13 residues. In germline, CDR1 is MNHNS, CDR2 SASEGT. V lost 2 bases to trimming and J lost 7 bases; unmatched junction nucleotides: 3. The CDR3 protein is CASSELQGAGYTF. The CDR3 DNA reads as TGTGCCAGCAGTGAATTGCAGGGGGCTGGCTACACCTTC.

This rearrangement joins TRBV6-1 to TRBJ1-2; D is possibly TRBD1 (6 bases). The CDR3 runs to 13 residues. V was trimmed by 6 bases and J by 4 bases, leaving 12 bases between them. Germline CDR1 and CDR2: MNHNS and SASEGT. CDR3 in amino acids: CASRNRDGYGYTF. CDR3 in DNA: TGTGCCAGCAGAAACAGGGACGGCTATGGCTACACCTTC.

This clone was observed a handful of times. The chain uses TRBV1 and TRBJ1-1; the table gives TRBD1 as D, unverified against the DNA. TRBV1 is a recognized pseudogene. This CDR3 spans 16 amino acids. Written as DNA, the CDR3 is TGCACCAGCAGCCAAGTGTGGTTGGCCATGAACACTGAAGCTTTCTTT. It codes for CTSSQVWLAMNTEAFF.

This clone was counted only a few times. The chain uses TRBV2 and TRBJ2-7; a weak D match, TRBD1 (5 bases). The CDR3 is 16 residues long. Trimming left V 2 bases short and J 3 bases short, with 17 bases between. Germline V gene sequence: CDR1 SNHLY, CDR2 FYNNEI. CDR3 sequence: CASSESGRAELYEQYF. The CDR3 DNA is TGTGCCAGCAGTGAAAGTGGCAGGGCAGAGCTCTACGAGCAGTACTTC.

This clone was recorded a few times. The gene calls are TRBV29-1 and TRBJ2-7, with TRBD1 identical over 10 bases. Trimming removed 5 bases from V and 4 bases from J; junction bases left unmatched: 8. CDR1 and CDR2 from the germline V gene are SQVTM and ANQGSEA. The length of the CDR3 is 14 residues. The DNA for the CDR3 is TGCAGCGTTAGGGACCGGGACAGGGGATACGAGCAGTACTTC. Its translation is CSVRDRDRGYEQYF.

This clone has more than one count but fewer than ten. The CDR3 region has the DNA TGTGCCAGCGGAAGACAGGGTACTAATGAAAAACTGTTTTTT. It codes for CASGRQGTNEKLFF. This sequence joins TRBV5-6 and TRBJ1-4, with 7 bases identical to TRBD1. V lost 7 bases and J lost 2; bases outside the gene matches: 5. Per the germline V gene, CDR1 is SGHDT and CDR2 is YYEEEE. The CDR3 spans 14 residues. The whole variable domain, remainder taken from reference TRBV5-6 and TRBJ1-4, is DAGVTQSPTHLIKTRGQQVTLRCSPKSGHDTVSWYQQALGQGPQFIFQYYEEEERQRGNFPDRFSGHQFPNYSSELNVNALLLGDSALYLCASGRQGTNEKLFFGSGTQLSVL.

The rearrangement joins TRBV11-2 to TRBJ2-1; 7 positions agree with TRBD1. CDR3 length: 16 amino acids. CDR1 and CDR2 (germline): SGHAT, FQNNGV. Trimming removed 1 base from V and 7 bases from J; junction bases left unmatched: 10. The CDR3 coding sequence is TGTGCCAGCAGCTTAGGGGTGACAGGGTGGCAGAATGAGCAGTTCTTC. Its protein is CASSLGVTGWQNEQFF.

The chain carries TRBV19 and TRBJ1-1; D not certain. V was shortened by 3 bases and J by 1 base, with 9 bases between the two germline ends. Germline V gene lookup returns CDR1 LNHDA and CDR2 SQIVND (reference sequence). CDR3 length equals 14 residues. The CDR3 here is CASSMQSGNTEAFF. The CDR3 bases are TGTGCCAGTAGTATGCAATCCGGGAACACTGAAGCTTTCTTT.

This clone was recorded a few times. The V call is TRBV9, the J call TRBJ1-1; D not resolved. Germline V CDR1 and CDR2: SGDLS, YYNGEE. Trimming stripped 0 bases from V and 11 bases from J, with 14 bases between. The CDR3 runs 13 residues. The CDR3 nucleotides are TGTGCCAGCAGCGTAGGGCCGCCTGGCGGGGCTTTCTTT. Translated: CASSVGPPGGAFF. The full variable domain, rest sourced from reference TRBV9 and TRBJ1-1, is DSGVTQTPKHLITATGQRVTLRCSPRSGDLSVYWYQQSLDQGLQFLIQYYNGEERAKGNILERFSAQQFPDLHSELNLSSLELGDSALYFCASSVGPPGGAFFGQGTRLTVV.

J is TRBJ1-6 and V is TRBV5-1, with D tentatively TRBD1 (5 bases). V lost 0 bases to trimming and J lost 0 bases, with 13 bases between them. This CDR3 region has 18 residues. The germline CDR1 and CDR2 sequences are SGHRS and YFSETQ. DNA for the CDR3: TGCGCCAGCAGCTTGGGACAGCCATTAAGCTCCTATAATTCACCCCTCCACTTT. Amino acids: CASSLGQPLSSYNSPLHF.

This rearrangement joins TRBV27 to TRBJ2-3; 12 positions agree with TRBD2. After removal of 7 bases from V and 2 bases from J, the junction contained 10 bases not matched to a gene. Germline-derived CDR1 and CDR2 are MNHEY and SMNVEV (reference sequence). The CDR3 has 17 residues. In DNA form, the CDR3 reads TGTGCCAGCACCCCTCGGCTAGCGGGGGGGATCACAGATACGCAGTATTTT. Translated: CASTPRLAGGITDTQYF.

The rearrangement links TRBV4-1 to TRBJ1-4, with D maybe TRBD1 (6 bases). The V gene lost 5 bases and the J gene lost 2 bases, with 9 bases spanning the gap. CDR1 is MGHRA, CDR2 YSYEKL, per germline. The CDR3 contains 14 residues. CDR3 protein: CASSSQGTNEKLFF. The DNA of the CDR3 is TGCGCCAGCAGCTCACAGGGCACTAATGAAAAACTGTTTTTT.

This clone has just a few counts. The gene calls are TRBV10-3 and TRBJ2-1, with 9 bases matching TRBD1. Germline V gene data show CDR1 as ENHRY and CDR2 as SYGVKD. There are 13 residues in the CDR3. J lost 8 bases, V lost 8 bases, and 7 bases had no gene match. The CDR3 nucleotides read TGTGCCATCCGGGGACAGGGACCCGATGAGCAGTTCTTC. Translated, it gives CAIRGQGPDEQFF.